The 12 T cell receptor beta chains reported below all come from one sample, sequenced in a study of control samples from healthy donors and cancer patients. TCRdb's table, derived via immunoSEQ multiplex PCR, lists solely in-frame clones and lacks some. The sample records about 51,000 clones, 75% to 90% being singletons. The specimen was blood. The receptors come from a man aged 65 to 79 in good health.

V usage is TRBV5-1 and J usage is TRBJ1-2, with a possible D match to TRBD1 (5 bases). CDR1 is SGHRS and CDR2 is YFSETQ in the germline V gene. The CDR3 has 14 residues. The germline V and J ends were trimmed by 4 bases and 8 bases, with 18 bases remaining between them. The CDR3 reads CASSPYQGPQGYTF. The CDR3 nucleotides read TGCGCCAGCAGCCCATACCAGGGACCTCAGGGCTACACCTTC.

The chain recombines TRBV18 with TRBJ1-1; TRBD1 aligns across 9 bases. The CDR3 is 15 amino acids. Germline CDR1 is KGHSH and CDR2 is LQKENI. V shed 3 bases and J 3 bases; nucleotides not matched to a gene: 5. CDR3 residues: CASSPGQGSHTEAFF. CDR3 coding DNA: TGTGCCAGCTCACCGGGACAGGGTTCGCACACTGAAGCTTTCTTT.

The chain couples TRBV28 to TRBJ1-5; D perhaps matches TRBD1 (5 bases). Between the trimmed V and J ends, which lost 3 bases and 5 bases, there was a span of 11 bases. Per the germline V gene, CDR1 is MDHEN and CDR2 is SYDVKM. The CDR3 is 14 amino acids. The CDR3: CASSFEGLDQPQHF. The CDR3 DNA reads TGTGCCAGCAGTTTCGAGGGGCTTGATCAGCCCCAGCATTTT.

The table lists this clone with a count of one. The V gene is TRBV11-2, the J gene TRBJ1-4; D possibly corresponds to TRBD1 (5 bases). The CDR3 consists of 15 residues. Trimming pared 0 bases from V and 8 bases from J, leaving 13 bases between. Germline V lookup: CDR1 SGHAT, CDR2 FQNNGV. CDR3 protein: CASSLERGWGEKLFF. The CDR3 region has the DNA TGTGCCAGCAGCTTAGAAAGGGGCTGGGGGGAAAAACTGTTTTTT.

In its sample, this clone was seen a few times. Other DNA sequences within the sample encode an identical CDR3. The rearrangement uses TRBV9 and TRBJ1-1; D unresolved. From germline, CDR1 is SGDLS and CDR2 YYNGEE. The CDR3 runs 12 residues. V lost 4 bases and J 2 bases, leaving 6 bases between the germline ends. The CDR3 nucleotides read TGTGCCAGCAGCCCGATAAACACTGAAGCTTTCTTT. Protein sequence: CASSPINTEAFF.

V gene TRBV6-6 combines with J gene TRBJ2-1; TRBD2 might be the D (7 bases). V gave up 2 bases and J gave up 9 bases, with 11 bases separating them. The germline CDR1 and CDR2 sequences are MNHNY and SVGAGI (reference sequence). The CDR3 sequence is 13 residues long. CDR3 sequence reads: CASSYSRGGEQFF. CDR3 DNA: TGTGCCAGCAGTTACAGTAGGGGGGGTGAGCAGTTCTTC.

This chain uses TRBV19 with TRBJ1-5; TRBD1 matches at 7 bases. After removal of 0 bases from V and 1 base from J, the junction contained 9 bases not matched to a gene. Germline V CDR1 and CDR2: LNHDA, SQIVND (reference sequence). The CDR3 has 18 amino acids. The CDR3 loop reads CASSIDRTGPGSNQPQHF. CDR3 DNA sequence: TGTGCCAGTAGTATAGACCGGACAGGACCGGGGAGCAATCAGCCCCAGCATTTT.

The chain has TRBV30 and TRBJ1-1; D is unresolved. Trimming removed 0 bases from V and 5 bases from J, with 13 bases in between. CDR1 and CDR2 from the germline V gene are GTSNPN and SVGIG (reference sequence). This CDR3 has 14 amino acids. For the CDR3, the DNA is TGTGCCTGGAGTGTACGGCGGCAAGGGACTGAAGCTTTCTTT. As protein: CAWSVRRQGTEAFF.

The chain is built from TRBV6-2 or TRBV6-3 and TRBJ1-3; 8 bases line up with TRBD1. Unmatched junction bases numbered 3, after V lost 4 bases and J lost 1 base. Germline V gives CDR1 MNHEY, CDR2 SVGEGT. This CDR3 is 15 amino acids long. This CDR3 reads CASSSRGRSGNTIYF. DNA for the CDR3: TGTGCCAGCAGTTCCAGGGGGCGATCTGGAAACACCATATATTTT.

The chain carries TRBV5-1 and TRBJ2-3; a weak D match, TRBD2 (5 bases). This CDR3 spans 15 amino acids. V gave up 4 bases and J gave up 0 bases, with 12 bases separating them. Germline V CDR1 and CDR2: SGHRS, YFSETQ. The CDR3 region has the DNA TGCGCCAGCAGCCAACTAGGACCGAGCACAGATACGCAGTATTTT. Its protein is CASSQLGPSTDTQYF.

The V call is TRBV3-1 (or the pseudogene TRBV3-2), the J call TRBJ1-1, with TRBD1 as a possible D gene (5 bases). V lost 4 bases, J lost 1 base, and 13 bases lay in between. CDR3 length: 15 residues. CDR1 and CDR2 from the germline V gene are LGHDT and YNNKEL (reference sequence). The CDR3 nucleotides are TGTGCCAGCAGCCCCCATTCGGGGACGAACACTGAAGCTTTCTTT. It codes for CASSPHSGTNTEAFF.

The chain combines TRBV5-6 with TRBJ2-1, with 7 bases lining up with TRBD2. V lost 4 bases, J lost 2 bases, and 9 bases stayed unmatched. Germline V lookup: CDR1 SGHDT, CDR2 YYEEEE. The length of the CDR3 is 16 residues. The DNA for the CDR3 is TGTGCCAGCAGCCCAGAAGGGACTAAACCCTACAATGAGCAGTTCTTC. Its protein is CASSPEGTKPYNEQFF.